This TCR beta chain was captured in a study of blood T cell repertoires in COVID-19. Study overall: Whether acute or convalescent, the COVID-19 samples came from the United States, Italy and Spain. The cDNA or gDNA used as material had been derived from T cells, B-cell-depleted T cells, or PBMCs.

Original processing notes: Estimated nucleated cell counts came from reference gene primer amplification. Profiling relied on immunoSEQ multiplex PCR, and the TCRdb table lists in-frame clones only, not all of them. That table furnishes V, J and clone size, whereas the DNA furnished D and trimming. The sample lists about 150,000 clones, approximately 82% occurring once. The sequenced sample consisted of peripheral blood. The TCR was taken from a man aged 55 to 69 who had recovered from COVID-19.

CDR3 sequence: CASTWTGTYNQPQHF. The CDR3 bases are TGTGCCAGTACCTGGACAGGGACTTATAATCAGCCCCAGCATTTT. V is TRBV19 and J is TRBJ1-5; 8 bases match TRBD1. V lost 7 bases to trimming and J lost 4 bases; unmatched junction nucleotides: 9. Germline V gene sequence: CDR1 LNHDA, CDR2 SQIVND (reference sequence). CDR3 size: 15 residues.